The 8 T cell receptor beta chains listed next were all sequenced from one sample in a study of PD-1 blockade in classical Hodgkin lymphoma (dated by TCRdb to about 2020). This sample's time point label indicates: cycle 1 day 1 (C1D1), immediately before nivolumab initiation. Relapse after autologous stem cell transplantation had occurred in all trial patients, and cohorts A, B and C were distinguished by prior brentuximab vedotin exposure. Libraries were prepared through the immunoSEQ multiplex PCR assay. TCRdb took over this immuneACCESS table, retaining in-frame rearrangements with V and J assigned. Such tables are incomplete; in checked studies, under half of the missing clones stem from an unresolved V gene, and the remainder is unexplained. The sample yields around 45,000 clones; approximately 64% were counted once. The ten largest clones take up approximately 3% of the sample. This material consisted of peripheral blood mononuclear cells (PBMCs), taken at baseline. The receptors derive from a human donor with classical Hodgkin lymphoma.

V and J are TRBV4-1 and TRBJ1-3; TRBD1 aligns across 7 bases. With V trimmed by 3 bases and J by 6 bases, 8 bases remained unmatched. CDR3 size: 15 residues. The germline V gene encodes CDR1 MGHRA and CDR2 YSYEKL. CDR3 coding DNA: TGCGCCAGCAGCCACCCCGCAGGGGGGGAAAACACCATATATTTT. Its translation: CASSHPAGGENTIYF.

This clone was seen once. This sequence joins TRBV10-3 and TRBJ1-1, with a possible D match to TRBD1 (5 bases). With 6 bases removed from V and 4 bases from J, the gap between germline ends came to 18 bases. Germline V gene data show CDR1 as ENHRY and CDR2 as SYGVKD. The length of the CDR3 is 15 residues. DNA for the CDR3: TGTGCCATCAGCTCAGCGAGGGGAGCGGGCACTGAAGCTTTCTTT. Translation gives CAISSARGAGTEAFF.

The chain recombines TRBV12-5 with TRBJ1-2; TRBD1 is a possible D gene (6 bases). The CDR3 covers 13 residues. Germline V gene sequence: CDR1 LGHNT, CDR2 FRNRAP. With 4 bases removed from V and 6 bases from J, the gap between germline ends came to 12 bases. CDR3: CASGSYSGDGYTF. The CDR3 nucleotides are TGTGCTAGTGGTTCCTACTCAGGGGATGGCTACACCTTC.

There are a few counts of this clone. The chain combines TRBV6-4 with TRBJ2-6; the match to TRBD2 covers 12 bases. Germline lookup yields CDR1 MRHNA and CDR2 SNTAGT. This CDR3 has 17 residues. The trim removed 5 bases at V and 1 base at J, leaving 3 bases unmatched. This chain's CDR3 is CASSRLAGESGANVLTF. Written as DNA, the CDR3 is TGTGCCAGCAGTCGACTAGCGGGGGAATCTGGGGCCAACGTCCTGACTTTC.

A single count supports this clone. The chain is built from TRBV29-1 and TRBJ2-3, with 8 bases lining up with TRBD1. V dropped 1 base and J dropped 1; count of bases not matched to a gene: 7. CDR1 is SQVTM and CDR2 is ANQGSEA in the germline V gene. The CDR3 contains 16 residues. The CDR3 reads CSVEGGQVSGTDTQYF. CDR3 in DNA: TGCAGCGTTGAAGGGGGACAGGTCTCGGGCACAGATACGCAGTATTTT.

The J gene is TRBJ2-1, the V gene TRBV6-5; no firm D call. The V end was cut by 5 bases, the J end by 7 bases, with 9 bases between. Germline V gene lookup returns CDR1 MNHEY and CDR2 SVGAGI. The CDR3 totals 12 residues. CDR3 nucleotides: TGTGCCAGCAGTACCGGCCCAAATGAGCAGTTCTTC. This gives the protein CASSTGPNEQFF.

The V and J genes are TRBV1 and TRBJ1-2; TRBD1 is the table's D call, not checked against the DNA. TRBV1 is an annotated pseudogene. This CDR3 is 19 amino acids long. CDR3 in DNA: TGCACCAGCAGCCCAGGCGCGCCGGGACAGGGGCGAAAGGGCTATGGCTACACCTTC. It specifies CTSSPGAPGQGRKGYGYTF.

This clone turned up a few times. The V gene is TRBV29-1, the J gene TRBJ1-4; the D gene is possibly TRBD1 (5 bases). The ends were cut back, 6 bases at V and 3 bases at J, with 17 bases in the middle. The CDR3 runs 15 residues. CDR1 and CDR2 (germline): SQVTM, ANQGSEA. The CDR3: CSVPRGRASNEKLFF. CDR3 nucleotides: TGCAGCGTCCCAAGAGGCAGGGCTTCTAATGAAAAACTGTTTTTT.